Below are 28 T cell receptor beta chains sequenced from a single sample in a study of cytotoxic CD8 clonotypes in ibrutinib-treated CLL (dated by TCRdb to the early 2020s). Libraries were built with the immunoSEQ multiplex PCR assay. The source is immuneACCESS, and TCRdb retained only in-frame sequences with V and J called. Part of the clones is not carried over; for the studies checked, unresolved V genes explain less than half of this, and the remainder is unexplained. Within this sample are more than 110,000 clones, with 65% to 85% of them counted one time only. In total, the top ten clones hold 7.5% to 9% of the sample. The material was PBMCs, obtained after 36 months of ibrutinib treatment. Receptors originate from a human donor with chronic lymphocytic leukemia.

V usage is TRBV15 and J usage is TRBJ1-2, with D maybe TRBD1 (5 bases). The CDR3 has 17 amino acids. Germline loops: CDR1 LNHNV, CDR2 YYDKDF (reference sequence). Trimming pared 0 bases from V and 2 bases from J, leaving 16 bases between. The CDR3 DNA sequence: TGTGCCACCAGCAGAGATTCAGTTCCGGGGCGGAACTATGGCTACACCTTC. Encoded protein: CATSRDSVPGRNYGYTF.

A few counts support this clone. V usage is TRBV11-2 and J usage is TRBJ1-6, with D hard to call. Germline V gene lookup returns CDR1 SGHAT and CDR2 FQNNGV. V shed 2 bases and J shed 10 bases, with 3 bases lying between them. The CDR3 has 11 amino acids. The CDR3 region is CASSLSSPLHF. CDR3 bases: TGTGCCAGCAGCTTATCCTCACCCCTCCACTTT.

This clone has just a few counts. V is TRBV2 and J is TRBJ1-1; D unclear. The V and J ends lost 10 bases and 0 bases respectively, with 6 bases between them. This CDR3 contains 11 residues. Germline values: CDR1 SNHLY, CDR2 FYNNEI. CDR3 sequence: CATRMNTEAFF. The CDR3 nucleotides are TGTGCCACCAGAATGAACACTGAAGCTTTCTTT.

The chain has TRBV2 and TRBJ1-2; 8 bases align to TRBD1. The CDR3 runs to 11 residues. V dropped 7 bases and J dropped 8; count of bases not matched to a gene: 3. Germline lookup yields CDR1 SNHLY and CDR2 FYNNEI. This chain's CDR3 is CASTGGRGYTF. The CDR3 nucleotides are TGTGCCAGCACAGGGGGCCGGGGCTACACCTTC.

V usage is TRBV27 and J usage is TRBJ1-1; D is unresolved. The CDR3 runs 13 residues. V lost 5 bases and J 5 bases, leaving 12 bases between the germline ends. Germline V gives CDR1 MNHEY, CDR2 SMNVEV (reference sequence). The CDR3 loop reads CASSRLGRTEAFF. CDR3 in DNA: TGTGCCAGCAGTCGTTTAGGGAGGACTGAAGCTTTCTTT.

The gene calls are TRBV30 and TRBJ2-3, with 12 bases that match TRBD2. The V segment lost 4 bases and the J segment 0 bases; nucleotides outside the gene matches: 5. This CDR3 contains 16 residues. The germline V gene has CDR1 GTSNPN and CDR2 SVGIG (reference sequence). CDR3: CAWTVGLAGSTDTQYF. The CDR3 coding sequence is TGTGCCTGGACGGTTGGACTAGCGGGGAGCACAGATACGCAGTATTTT.

There are a few counts of this clone. The chain uses TRBV7-2 and TRBJ2-2; D tentatively reads TRBD1 or TRBD2 (5 bases each). Germline V gene lookup returns CDR1 SGHTA and CDR2 FQGNSA. The CDR3 loop spans 15 amino acids. Trimming took 5 bases from V and 3 from J, leaving 13 bases between them. As DNA, the CDR3 is TGTGCCAGCAGCCCCAGGGACCTCCACACCGGGGAGCTGTTTTTT. Translation gives CASSPRDLHTGELFF.

This clone occurred a few times. This chain's CDR3 is CASSQERPGNTEAFF. The DNA of the CDR3 is TGCGCCAGCAGCCAAGAGCGTCCAGGGAACACTGAAGCTTTCTTT. J is TRBJ1-1 and V is TRBV4-1; D gene ambiguous. In germline, CDR1 is MGHRA, CDR2 YSYEKL. Trimming removed 0 bases from V and 1 base from J, with 9 bases in between. The CDR3 totals 15 residues.

The chain has TRBV5-4 and TRBJ1-1, with 10 nucleotides matching TRBD1. V shed 5 bases, J shed 10 bases, and the junction held 8 bases outside the gene matches. CDR3 length: 13 residues. Germline CDR1 is SGHNT and CDR2 is YYREEE (reference sequence). In nucleotides, the CDR3 is TGTGCCAGCAGGGACGACAGGGGGCGTGGAGCTTTCTTT. Its protein product is CASRDDRGRGAFF.

CDR3 residues: CASRSTGGRGYTF. CDR3 coding DNA: TGTGCCAGCAGGTCGACAGGGGGCCGGGGCTACACCTTC. The chain combines TRBV5-4 with TRBJ1-2; 10 nucleotides agree with TRBD1. The V and J ends lost 5 bases and 8 bases, in that order; junction bases with no gene match: 6. The CDR3 totals 13 residues. Germline V gene sequence: CDR1 SGHNT, CDR2 YYREEE (reference sequence).

The chain carries TRBV5-4 and TRBJ1-3; maybe TRBD1 (6 bases). Germline-derived CDR1 and CDR2 are SGHNT and YYREEE (reference sequence). CDR3 length: 15 amino acids. Trimming pared 4 bases from V and 1 base from J, leaving 12 bases between. CDR3 sequence: CASSPRGGSGNTIYF. The CDR3 nucleotides are TGTGCCAGCAGCCCCAGGGGAGGTTCTGGAAACACCATATATTTT.

The genes are TRBV10-3 and TRBJ2-2; D gene ambiguous. Germline CDR1 and CDR2: ENHRY and SYGVKD. Trimming removed 6 bases at V and 0 bases at J, with 14 bases between. The CDR3 totals 16 residues. This CDR3 is CAIRDGAFANTGELFF. CDR3 in DNA: TGTGCCATCAGGGACGGCGCCTTCGCGAACACCGGGGAGCTGTTTTTT.

V and J are TRBV7-9 and TRBJ2-1, with 14 bases fitting TRBD2. CDR3 length: 17 residues. Germline V gene lookup returns CDR1 SEHNR and CDR2 FQNEAQ (reference sequence). Losses at the gene ends were 9 bases for V and 7 bases for J; bases not matched to a gene: 14. The chain's CDR3 is CASTFGTSGSGGNEQFF. The CDR3 nucleotides are TGTGCCAGTACTTTTGGGACTAGCGGGAGTGGTGGGAATGAGCAGTTCTTC.

The chain employs TRBV18 and TRBJ1-3; TRBD1 is a possible D gene (5 bases). V shed 1 base and J shed 3 bases, with 19 bases lying between them. The CDR3 spans 18 residues. Germline V gene data show CDR1 as KGHSH and CDR2 as LQKENI. The CDR3 DNA is TGTGCCAGCTCACCACGGGGTTGGCAGGGATCAGGTGGAAACACCATATATTTT. Translating it yields CASSPRGWQGSGGNTIYF.

This sequence joins TRBV7-9 and TRBJ1-3; D remains ambiguous. V was shortened by 5 bases and J by 2 bases, with 4 bases between the two germline ends. This CDR3 has 12 amino acids. From germline, CDR1 is SEHNR and CDR2 FQNEAQ (reference sequence). For the CDR3, the DNA is TGTGCCAGCAGCGCCCCTGGAAACACCATATATTTT. Translating it yields CASSAPGNTIYF.

The V call is TRBV4-1, the J call TRBJ2-3; D remains ambiguous. Trimming cost V 4 bases and J 4 bases, with 15 bases left between them. Per the germline V gene, CDR1 is MGHRA and CDR2 is YSYEKL. The CDR3 contains 15 residues. CDR3 loop: CASSLGEHVADTQYF. The CDR3 DNA is TGCGCCAGCAGCCTAGGAGAACACGTGGCAGATACGCAGTATTTT.

This sequence joins TRBV5-1 and TRBJ1-6; D unclear. Germline V CDR1 and CDR2: SGHRS, YFSETQ. V gave up 4 bases and J gave up 3 bases, with 20 bases separating them. The CDR3 runs to 18 residues. In DNA form, the CDR3 reads TGCGCCAGCAGCGCCAACAGAGCGAGAGGCTTCTATAATTCACCCCTCCACTTT. Protein product: CASSANRARGFYNSPLHF. The full variable domain, with the rest looked up from reference TRBV5-1 and TRBJ1-6, is KAGVTQTPRYLIKTRGQQVTLSCSPISGHRSVSWYQQTPGQGLQFLFEYFSETQRNKGNFPGRFSGRQFSNSRSEMNVSTLELGDSALYLCASSANRARGFYNSPLHFGNGTRLTVT.

The chain employs TRBV7-9 and TRBJ2-3; D not resolved. Germline lookup yields CDR1 SEHNR and CDR2 FQNEAQ (reference sequence). The CDR3 is made up of 16 amino acids. V lost 1 base to trimming and J lost 4 bases, with 15 bases between them. The CDR3 sequence: CASSLGVPVNPDTQYF. CDR3 DNA: TGTGCCAGCAGCTTAGGAGTCCCAGTAAATCCAGATACGCAGTATTTT.

The CDR3 loop is CASSQDGPGGDQQYF. The CDR3 bases are TGCGCCAGCAGCCAAGATGGGCCAGGGGGGGACCAGCAGTACTTC. The chain couples TRBV4-1 to TRBJ2-7; D tentatively reads TRBD1 or TRBD2 (7 bases each). Germline CDR1 reads MGHRA; CDR2 reads YSYEKL. This CDR3 has 15 amino acids. V dropped 0 bases and J dropped 8 bases, with 17 bases sitting between them.

This chain connects TRBV5-4 to TRBJ2-7; possibly TRBD1 for D (6 bases). The V gene lost 8 bases and the J gene lost 4 bases, with 16 bases spanning the gap. Germline CDR1 reads SGHNT; CDR2 reads YYREEE (reference sequence). CDR3 length: 13 residues. The CDR3 DNA reads as TGTGCCAGTAGCCGGGACACAAAATACGAGCAGTACTTC. It specifies CASSRDTKYEQYF.

This rearrangement joins TRBV6-6 to TRBJ1-2; tentative D call: TRBD1 (5 bases). This CDR3 comprises 15 residues. V was shortened by 2 bases and J by 0 bases, with 10 bases between the two germline ends. The germline gives CDR1 MNHNY, CDR2 SVGAGI (reference sequence). The CDR3 nucleotides read TGTGCCAGCAGTTACGGCGGGGGACCTAACTATGGCTACACCTTC. Translating gives CASSYGGGPNYGYTF.

The chain is built from TRBV18 and TRBJ1-1; D not resolved. Trimming stripped 0 bases from V and 6 bases from J, with 11 bases between. The CDR3 consists of 14 residues. Per germline, CDR1 KGHSH and CDR2 LQKENI. CDR3: CASSPPSRPSEAFF. The CDR3 DNA follows: TGTGCCAGCTCACCACCGTCTCGACCCTCTGAAGCTTTCTTT.

The V and J genes are TRBV6-1 and TRBJ2-7; D ambiguous. The CDR3 contains 14 residues. V gave up 3 bases and J gave up 6 bases, with 15 bases separating them. Germline V gives CDR1 MNHNS, CDR2 SASEGT. The CDR3 coding sequence is TGTGCCAGCAGTGACGGCCCCTTTAAAGCCGAGCAGTACTTC. Translated: CASSDGPFKAEQYF.

The V gene is TRBV19, the J gene TRBJ1-5; 8 nucleotides line up with TRBD1. There are 13 residues in the CDR3. Germline CDR1 LNHDA, CDR2 SQIVND (reference sequence). With 7 bases clipped from V and 5 bases from J, the junction kept 4 bases outside the gene matches. CDR3 DNA sequence: TGTGCCAGTAAGGACAGGGCTGATCAGCCCCAGCATTTT. Its protein is CASKDRADQPQHF.

J is TRBJ1-6 and V is TRBV4-1; no definite D call. The germline gives CDR1 MGHRA, CDR2 YSYEKL. Trimming pared 0 bases from V and 0 bases from J, leaving 12 bases between. This CDR3 has 18 residues. CDR3 region: CASSQDPGTFSYNSPLHF. The DNA of the CDR3 is TGCGCCAGCAGCCAAGATCCGGGTACCTTCTCCTATAATTCACCCCTCCACTTT.

This clone was found a few times. The chain has TRBV30 and TRBJ2-6, with D uncertain. Germline V gene sequence: CDR1 GTSNPN, CDR2 SVGIG (reference sequence). The CDR3 is 16 amino acids. Trimming cost V 0 bases and J 0 bases, with 9 bases left between them. In DNA form, the CDR3 reads TGTGCCTGGAGTGTCGGCGGATCCTCTGGGGCCAACGTCCTGACTTTC. Its protein is CAWSVGGSSGANVLTF.

The chain has TRBV5-4 and TRBJ1-2, with a tentative D call TRBD1 (6 bases). V lost 4 bases and J lost 1, with 8 bases in between. CDR3 size: 13 residues. From germline, CDR1 is SGHNT and CDR2 YYREEE (reference sequence). The CDR3 reads CASSTDSNYGYTF. The CDR3 nucleotides read TGTGCCAGCAGCACGGACAGTAACTATGGCTACACCTTC.

This clone was found a few times. This chain joins TRBV2 and TRBJ1-1; a possible D gene is TRBD1 (5 bases). This CDR3 region has 15 residues. Germline V gene lookup returns CDR1 SNHLY and CDR2 FYNNEI. Deletions cut 6 bases from V and 2 bases from J, with 16 bases between. DNA for the CDR3: TGTGCCAGCAGCCCGGGACGGATGGTAAACACTGAAGCTTTCTTT. It translates to CASSPGRMVNTEAFF.